This note documents a single TCR beta chain sequence. Its antigen is currently unknown. Use of 60 Vbeta and 13 Jbeta primers characterized the PCR. Using immunoSEQ multiplex PCR, the repertoire was profiled, and TCRdb retains in-frame clones only, with some absent. The data hold around 140,000 clones, with 83% observed a single time. These data belong to a study of cytomegalovirus exposure and HLA in healthy donors. Across the whole study: Of all 400 or so donors who were genotyped, roughly 85% belonged to the Caucasian-associated ancestry cluster.

Germline V gives CDR1 SGDLS, CDR2 YYNGEE. V lost 4 bases to trimming and J lost 0 bases, with 8 bases between them. CDR3 size: 14 residues. Study findings and constraints: Researchers left out some V segments, among them TRBV6-2 and TRBV6-3, as indistinguishable. With high specificity and sensitivity, the classifier reportedly diagnosed cytomegalovirus status.

Specimen: PBMCs. The V gene is TRBV9, the J gene TRBJ2-1, with D unresolved. This receptor was taken from a man aged 35-49 years in good health and CMV-seronegative. The CDR3 nucleotides read TGTGCCAGCAGCCCCCGGGTCTCCTACAATGAGCAGTTCTTC. Translated, it gives CASSPRVSYNEQFF. The full variable domain, in which reference TRBV9 and TRBJ2-1 provide the parts outside the CDR3, is DSGVTQTPKHLITATGQRVTLRCSPRSGDLSVYWYQQSLDQGLQFLIQYYNGEERAKGNILERFSAQQFPDLHSELNLSSLELGDSALYFCASSPRVSYNEQFFGPGTRLTVL.